The 15 T cell receptor beta chains reported below all come from one sample, sequenced in a study of blood T cell repertoires in COVID-19. Sequenced by immunoSEQ multiplex PCR; TCRdb stores in-frame clones only, minus some. This table holds about 150,000 clones, 84% found once. Sequenced: peripheral blood. The receptors derive from a woman aged 50 to 60 with acute or convalescent COVID-19.

This clone has a handful of counts. J is TRBJ1-2 and V is TRBV28, with D hard to call. V was pared by 6 bases and J by 4 bases, with 12 bases between. Germline V gene lookup returns CDR1 MDHEN and CDR2 SYDVKM. This CDR3 contains 13 residues. The CDR3 loop reads CASSSHGGYGYTF. CDR3 nucleotide sequence: TGTGCCAGCAGCTCCCACGGAGGCTATGGCTACACCTTC.

The chain has TRBV9 and TRBJ2-2; possibly TRBD2 for D (7 bases). V lost 0 bases and J 7 bases, leaving 13 bases between the germline ends. The CDR3 totals 15 residues. Germline CDR1 and CDR2: SGDLS and YYNGEE. The CDR3 DNA reads as TGTGCCAGCAGCGTAGCTGGGGGGGCTAACGGGGAGCTGTTTTTT. Protein product: CASSVAGGANGELFF.

This chain joins TRBV30 and TRBJ1-6; D gene ambiguous. In germline, CDR1 is GTSNPN, CDR2 SVGIG (reference sequence). The CDR3 covers 12 residues. The ends were cut back, 8 bases at V and 6 bases at J, with 11 bases in the middle. CDR3 protein: CALARGNSPLHF. The CDR3 nucleotides read TGTGCCCTCGCGCGGGGTAATTCACCCCTCCACTTT.

A few counts support this clone. This chain uses TRBV29-1 with TRBJ2-6; possibly TRBD1 for D (6 bases). The CDR3 sequence is 16 residues long. Deletions cut 3 bases from V and 2 bases from J, with 14 bases between. Per the germline V gene, CDR1 is SQVTM and CDR2 is ANQGSEA. This CDR3 reads CSVDPGASTGANVLTF. The CDR3 region has the DNA TGCAGCGTTGATCCAGGGGCGTCCACTGGGGCCAACGTCCTGACTTTC.

The V gene is TRBV6-5, the J gene TRBJ1-2; no reliable D call. There are 12 residues in the CDR3. From germline, CDR1 is MNHEY and CDR2 SVGAGI. V lost 9 bases and J 1 base, leaving 9 bases between the germline ends. The CDR3 coding sequence is TGTGCCAGTCGAGAAATTAACTATGGCTACACCTTC. Protein product: CASREINYGYTF.

This clone was seen once. The chain carries TRBV6-5 and TRBJ2-1, with 8 bases identical to TRBD2. The CDR3 loop spans 13 amino acids. J lost 8 bases, V lost 6 bases, and 6 bases had no gene match. The germline V gene encodes CDR1 MNHEY and CDR2 SVGAGI. CDR3 residues: CASRAAGVYEQFF. The CDR3 coding sequence is TGTGCCAGCAGGGCAGCGGGAGTATATGAGCAGTTCTTC.

This chain connects TRBV7-8 to TRBJ2-2, with D unresolved. V lost 0 bases and J lost 9, with 8 bases in between. The germline CDR1 and CDR2 sequences are SGHVS and FQNEAQ. There are 13 residues in the CDR3. CDR3 amino acids: CASSLALARELFF. DNA for the CDR3: TGTGCCAGCAGCTTAGCGCTGGCCCGGGAGCTGTTTTTT.

This clone was observed a few times. The chain links TRBV6-6 to TRBJ2-1; 7 bases map to TRBD1. Germline CDR1 reads MNHNY; CDR2 reads SVGAGI (reference sequence). The CDR3 is made up of 14 amino acids. V trimming: 8 bases; J trimming: 6 bases; junction bases outside the gene matches: 10. The CDR3 loop is CASSRGSGLNEQFF. CDR3 DNA: TGTGCCAGCTCCAGGGGGTCGGGGCTCAATGAGCAGTTCTTC.

The rearrangement links TRBV6-5 to TRBJ2-7; 9 bases align to TRBD2. J lost 0 bases, V lost 2 bases, and 2 bases had no gene match. The CDR3 covers 15 residues. Germline lookup yields CDR1 MNHEY and CDR2 SVGAGI. CDR3 loop: CASSYGGRASYEQYF. The CDR3 DNA follows: TGTGCCAGCAGTTACGGCGGGAGGGCCTCCTACGAGCAGTACTTC.

The genes are TRBV28 and TRBJ2-2, with a tentative D call TRBD1 (6 bases). Looked up from germline, CDR1 is MDHEN and CDR2 is SYDVKM. CDR3 length: 15 residues. Trimming shortened V by 1 base and J by 1 base, and 7 bases separated the two germline ends. The CDR3 nucleotides are TGTGCCAGCAGTTTATCAGGGGAGAACACCGGGGAGCTGTTTTTT. The encoded protein is CASSLSGENTGELFF.

The chain combines TRBV2 with TRBJ1-5, with 8 positions matching TRBD1. The trim removed 7 bases at V and 7 bases at J, leaving 6 bases unmatched. The CDR3 runs to 13 residues. Germline loops: CDR1 SNHLY, CDR2 FYNNEI. CDR3 DNA: TGTGCCAGCACCCGGACAGGGAGCCAGCCCCAGCATTTT. Encoded protein: CASTRTGSQPQHF.

The chain carries TRBV5-6 and TRBJ1-5; D is uncertain. Trimming removed 3 bases at V and 0 bases at J, with 10 bases between. The CDR3 totals 15 residues. Germline V CDR1 and CDR2: SGHDT, YYEEEE. The CDR3 nucleotides read TGTGCCAGCAGCTCGGGTACGTATAGCAATCAGCCCCAGCATTTT. Its translation: CASSSGTYSNQPQHF.

J is TRBJ1-2 and V is TRBV14; D gene unclear. Trimming removed 1 base at V and 7 bases at J, with 10 bases between. The CDR3 runs 13 residues. Germline V CDR1 and CDR2: SGHDN, FVKESK. The CDR3, as DNA: TGTGCCAGCAGCCAAGTACAGTCGGCTGGCTACACCTTC. It codes for CASSQVQSAGYTF.

The chain combines TRBV4-3 with TRBJ2-7, with 12 bases fitting TRBD2. CDR1 and CDR2 from the germline V gene are LGHNA and YSLEER. Trimming removed 0 bases from V and 6 bases from J; junction bases left unmatched: 6. This CDR3 has 16 residues. CDR3 bases: TGCGCCAGCAGCCAAGATTTGCTAGCGGGGGGGGTCGAGCAGTACTTC. This gives the protein CASSQDLLAGGVEQYF.

This chain connects TRBV3-1 (or the pseudogene TRBV3-2) to TRBJ2-3; 7 bases line up with TRBD2. The V segment lost 4 bases and the J segment 4 bases; nucleotides outside the gene matches: 5. CDR1 and CDR2 from the germline V gene are LGHDT and YNNKEL (reference sequence). This CDR3 is 14 amino acids long. The CDR3 here is CASSPSGAADTQYF. Written as DNA, the CDR3 is TGTGCCAGCAGCCCCAGCGGGGCAGCAGATACGCAGTATTTT.